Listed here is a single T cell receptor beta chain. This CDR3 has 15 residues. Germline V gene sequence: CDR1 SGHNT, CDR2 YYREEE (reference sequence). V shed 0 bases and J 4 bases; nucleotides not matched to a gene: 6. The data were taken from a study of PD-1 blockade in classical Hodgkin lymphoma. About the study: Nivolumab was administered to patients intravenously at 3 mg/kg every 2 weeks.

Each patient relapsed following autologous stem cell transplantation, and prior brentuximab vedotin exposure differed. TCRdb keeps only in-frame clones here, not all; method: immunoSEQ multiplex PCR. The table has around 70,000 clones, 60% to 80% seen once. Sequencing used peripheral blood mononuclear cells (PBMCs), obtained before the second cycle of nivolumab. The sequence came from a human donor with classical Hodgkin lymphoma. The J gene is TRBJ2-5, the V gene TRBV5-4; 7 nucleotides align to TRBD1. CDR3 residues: CASSLEGALGETQYF. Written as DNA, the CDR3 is TGTGCCAGCAGCTTGGAGGGGGCGCTGGGAGAGACCCAGTACTTC.